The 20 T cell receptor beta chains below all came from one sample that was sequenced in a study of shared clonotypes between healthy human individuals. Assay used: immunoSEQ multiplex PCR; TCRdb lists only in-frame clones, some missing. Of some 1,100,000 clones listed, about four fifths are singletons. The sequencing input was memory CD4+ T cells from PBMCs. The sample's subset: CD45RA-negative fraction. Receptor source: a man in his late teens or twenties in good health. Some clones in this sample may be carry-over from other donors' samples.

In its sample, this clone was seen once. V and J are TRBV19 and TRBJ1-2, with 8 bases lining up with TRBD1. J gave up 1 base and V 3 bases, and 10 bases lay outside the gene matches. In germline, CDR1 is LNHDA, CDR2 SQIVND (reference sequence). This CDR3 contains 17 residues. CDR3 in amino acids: CASSIDRGNLVNYGYTF. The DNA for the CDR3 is TGTGCCAGTAGTATCGACAGGGGTAATCTAGTTAACTATGGCTACACCTTC.

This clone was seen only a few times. The CDR3 sequence is CASSLSRASEKLFF. DNA for the CDR3: TGTGCCAGCAGTTTATCGAGGGCCTCTGAAAAACTGTTTTTT. The genes are TRBV27 and TRBJ1-4; D is unresolved. V shed 0 bases and J shed 7 bases, with 9 bases lying between them. The V gene's germline CDR1 is MNHEY and CDR2 SMNVEV (reference sequence). This CDR3 is 14 amino acids long.

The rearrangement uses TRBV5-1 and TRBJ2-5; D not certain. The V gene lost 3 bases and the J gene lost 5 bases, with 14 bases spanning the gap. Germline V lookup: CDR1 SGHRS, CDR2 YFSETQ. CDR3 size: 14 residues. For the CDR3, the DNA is TGCGCCAGCAGCTCGAGTTTGGATTCGGAGACCCAGTACTTC. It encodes CASSSSLDSETQYF.

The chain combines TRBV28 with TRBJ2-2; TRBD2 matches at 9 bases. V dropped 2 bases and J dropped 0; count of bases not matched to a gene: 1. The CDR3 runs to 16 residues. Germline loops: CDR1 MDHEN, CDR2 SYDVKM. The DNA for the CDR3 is TGTGCCAGCAGTTTAAGCGGGAGGCCGAACACCGGGGAGCTGTTTTTT. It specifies CASSLSGRPNTGELFF.

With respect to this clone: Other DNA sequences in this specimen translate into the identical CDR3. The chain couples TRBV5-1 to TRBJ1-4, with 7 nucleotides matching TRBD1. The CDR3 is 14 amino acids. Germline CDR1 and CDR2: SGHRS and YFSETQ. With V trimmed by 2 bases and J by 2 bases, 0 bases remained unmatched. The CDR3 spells CASSLQGTNEKLFF. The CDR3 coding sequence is TGCGCCAGCAGCTTACAGGGGACTAATGAAAAACTGTTTTTT.

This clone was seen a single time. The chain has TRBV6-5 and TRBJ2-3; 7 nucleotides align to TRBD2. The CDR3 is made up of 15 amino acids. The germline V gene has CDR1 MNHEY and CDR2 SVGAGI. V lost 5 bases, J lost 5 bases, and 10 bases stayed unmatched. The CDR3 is CASSPVREAVDTQYF. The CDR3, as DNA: TGTGCCAGCAGTCCCGTTCGGGAGGCTGTAGATACGCAGTATTTT.

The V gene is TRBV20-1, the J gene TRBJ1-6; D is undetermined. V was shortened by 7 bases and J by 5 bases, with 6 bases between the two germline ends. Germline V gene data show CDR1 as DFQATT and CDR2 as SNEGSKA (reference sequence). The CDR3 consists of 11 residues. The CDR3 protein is CSVENNSPLHF. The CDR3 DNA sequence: TGCAGTGTAGAGAATAATTCACCCCTCCACTTT.

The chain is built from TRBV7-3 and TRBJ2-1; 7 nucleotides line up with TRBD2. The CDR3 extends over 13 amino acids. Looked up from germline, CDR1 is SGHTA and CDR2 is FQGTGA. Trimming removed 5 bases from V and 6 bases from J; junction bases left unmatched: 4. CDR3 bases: TGTGCCAGCAGCCCGGGACTAAGCAATGAGCAGTTCTTC. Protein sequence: CASSPGLSNEQFF.

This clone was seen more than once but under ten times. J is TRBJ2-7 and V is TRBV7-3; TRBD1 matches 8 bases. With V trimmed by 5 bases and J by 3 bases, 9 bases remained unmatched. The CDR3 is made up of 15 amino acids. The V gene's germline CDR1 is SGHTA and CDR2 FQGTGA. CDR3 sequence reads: CASSLGQGMGYEQYF. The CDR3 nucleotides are TGTGCCAGCAGCCTCGGACAGGGTATGGGCTACGAGCAGTACTTC.

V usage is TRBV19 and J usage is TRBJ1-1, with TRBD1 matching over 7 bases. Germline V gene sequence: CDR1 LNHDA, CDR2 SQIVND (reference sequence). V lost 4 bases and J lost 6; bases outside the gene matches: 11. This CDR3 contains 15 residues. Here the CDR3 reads CASSTTPQGGAEAFF. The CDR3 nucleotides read TGTGCCAGTAGTACGACGCCCCAGGGGGGGGCTGAAGCTTTCTTT.

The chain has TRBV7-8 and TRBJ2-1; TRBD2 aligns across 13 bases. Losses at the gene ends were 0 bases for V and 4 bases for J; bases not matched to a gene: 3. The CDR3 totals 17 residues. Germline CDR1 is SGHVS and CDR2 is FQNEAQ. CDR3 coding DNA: TGTGCCAGCAGCTTAGCGGGGACTAGCGGGAATTACAATGAGCAGTTCTTC. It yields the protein CASSLAGTSGNYNEQFF.

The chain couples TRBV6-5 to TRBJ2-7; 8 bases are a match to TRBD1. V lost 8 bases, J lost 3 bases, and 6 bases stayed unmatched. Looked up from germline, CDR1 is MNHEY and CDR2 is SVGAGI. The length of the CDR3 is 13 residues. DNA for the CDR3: TGTGCCAGCTCGGGACAGGTCAACTACGAGCAGTACTTC. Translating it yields CASSGQVNYEQYF.

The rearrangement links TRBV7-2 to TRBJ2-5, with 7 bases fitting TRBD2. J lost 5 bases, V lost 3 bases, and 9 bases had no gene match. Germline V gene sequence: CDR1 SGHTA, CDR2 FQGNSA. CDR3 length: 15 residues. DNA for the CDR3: TGTGCCAGCAGCTTCCGACGAGCGGGGCGGGAGACCCAGTACTTC. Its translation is CASSFRRAGRETQYF.

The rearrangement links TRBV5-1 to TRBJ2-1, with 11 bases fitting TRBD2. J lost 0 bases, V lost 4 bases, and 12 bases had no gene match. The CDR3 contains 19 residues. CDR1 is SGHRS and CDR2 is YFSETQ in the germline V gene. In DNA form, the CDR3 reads TGCGCCAGCAGCCACCATCTAGCGGGAGGAAGGAGCTCCTACAATGAGCAGTTCTTC. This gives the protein CASSHHLAGGRSSYNEQFF.

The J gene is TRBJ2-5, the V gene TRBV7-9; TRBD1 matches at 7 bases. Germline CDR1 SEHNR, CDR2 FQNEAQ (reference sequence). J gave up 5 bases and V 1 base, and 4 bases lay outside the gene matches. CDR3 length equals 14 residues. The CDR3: CASSLGGGVETQYF. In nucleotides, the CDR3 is TGTGCCAGCAGCTTAGGAGGGGGCGTGGAGACCCAGTACTTC. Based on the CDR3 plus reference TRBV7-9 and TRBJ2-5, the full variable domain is DTGVSQNPRHKITKRGQNVTFRCDPISEHNRLYWYRQTLGQGPEFLTYFQNEAQLEKSRLLSDRFSAERPKGSFSTLEIQRTEQGDSAMYLCASSLGGGVETQYFGPGTRLLVL.

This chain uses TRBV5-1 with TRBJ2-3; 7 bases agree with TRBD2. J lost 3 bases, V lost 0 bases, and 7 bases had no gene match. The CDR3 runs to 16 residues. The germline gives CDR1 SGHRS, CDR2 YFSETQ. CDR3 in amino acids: CASSLALAGNTDTQYF. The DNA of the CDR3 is TGCGCCAGCAGCTTGGCCTTAGCGGGTAATACAGATACGCAGTATTTT.

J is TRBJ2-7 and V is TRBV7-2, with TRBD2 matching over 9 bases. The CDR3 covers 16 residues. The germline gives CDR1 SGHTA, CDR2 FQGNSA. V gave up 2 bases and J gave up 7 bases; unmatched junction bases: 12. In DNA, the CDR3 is TGTGCCAGCAGCTTAAGGGTTGGCGGGAGGGCGGGAGAGCAGTACTTC. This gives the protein CASSLRVGGRAGEQYF.

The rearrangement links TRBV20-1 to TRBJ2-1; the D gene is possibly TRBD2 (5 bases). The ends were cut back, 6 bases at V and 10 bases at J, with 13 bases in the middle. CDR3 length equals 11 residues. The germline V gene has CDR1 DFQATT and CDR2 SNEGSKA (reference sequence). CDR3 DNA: TGCAGTGCCAGAACTAGGATGGAGCAGTTCTTC. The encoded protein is CSARTRMEQFF.

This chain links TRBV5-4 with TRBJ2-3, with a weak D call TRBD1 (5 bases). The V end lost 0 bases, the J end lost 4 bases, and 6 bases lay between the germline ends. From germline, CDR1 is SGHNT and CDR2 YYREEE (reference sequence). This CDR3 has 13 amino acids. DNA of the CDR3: TGTGCCAGCAGCTTGGACAGGTCAGATACGCAGTATTTT. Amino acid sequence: CASSLDRSDTQYF.

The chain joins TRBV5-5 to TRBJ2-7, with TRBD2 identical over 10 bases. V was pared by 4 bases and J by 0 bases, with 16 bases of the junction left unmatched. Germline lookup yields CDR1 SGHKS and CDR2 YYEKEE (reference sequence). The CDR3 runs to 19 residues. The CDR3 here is CASSVAPGLARGVSYEQYF. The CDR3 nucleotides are TGTGCCAGCAGCGTCGCTCCGGGACTAGCGCGGGGGGTCTCCTACGAGCAGTACTTC. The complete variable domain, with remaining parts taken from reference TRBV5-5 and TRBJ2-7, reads DAGVTQSPTHLIKTRGQQVTLRCSPISGHKSVSWYQQVLGQGPQFIFQYYEKEERGRGNFPDRFSARQFPNYSSELNVNALLLGDSALYLCASSVAPGLARGVSYEQYFGPGTRLTVT.